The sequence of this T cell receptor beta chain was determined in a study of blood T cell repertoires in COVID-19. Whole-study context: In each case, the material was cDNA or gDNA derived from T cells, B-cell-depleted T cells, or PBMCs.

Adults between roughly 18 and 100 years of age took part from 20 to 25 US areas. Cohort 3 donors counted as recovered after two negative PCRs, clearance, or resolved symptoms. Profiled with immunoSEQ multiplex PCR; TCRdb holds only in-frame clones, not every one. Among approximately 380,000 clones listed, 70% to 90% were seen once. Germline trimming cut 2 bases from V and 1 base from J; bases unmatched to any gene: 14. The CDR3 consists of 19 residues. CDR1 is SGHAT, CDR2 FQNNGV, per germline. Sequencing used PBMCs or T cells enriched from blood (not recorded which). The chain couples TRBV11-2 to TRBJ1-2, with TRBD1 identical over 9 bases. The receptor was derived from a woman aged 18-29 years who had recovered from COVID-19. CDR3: CASSLTSGDRAGDNYGYTF. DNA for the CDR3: TGTGCCAGCAGCTTAACTTCGGGGGACAGGGCGGGGGATAACTATGGCTACACCTTC. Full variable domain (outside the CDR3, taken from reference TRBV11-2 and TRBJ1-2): EAGVAQSPRYKIIEKRQSVAFWCNPISGHATLYWYQQILGQGPKLLIQFQNNGVVDDSQLPKDRFSAERLKGVDSTLKIQPAKLEDSAVYLCASSLTSGDRAGDNYGYTFGSGTRLTVV.